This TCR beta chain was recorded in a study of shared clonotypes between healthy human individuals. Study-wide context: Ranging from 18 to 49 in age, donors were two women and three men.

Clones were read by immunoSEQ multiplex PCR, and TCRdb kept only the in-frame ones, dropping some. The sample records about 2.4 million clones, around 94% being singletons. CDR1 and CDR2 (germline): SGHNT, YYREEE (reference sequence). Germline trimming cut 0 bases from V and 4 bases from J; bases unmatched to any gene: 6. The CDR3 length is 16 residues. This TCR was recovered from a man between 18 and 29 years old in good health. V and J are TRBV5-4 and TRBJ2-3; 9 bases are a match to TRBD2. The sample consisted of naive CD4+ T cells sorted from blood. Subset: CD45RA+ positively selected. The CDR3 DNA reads TGTGCCAGCAGCTTGGACGGCGGGGGGGGACCAGATACGCAGTATTTT. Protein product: CASSLDGGGGPDTQYF.